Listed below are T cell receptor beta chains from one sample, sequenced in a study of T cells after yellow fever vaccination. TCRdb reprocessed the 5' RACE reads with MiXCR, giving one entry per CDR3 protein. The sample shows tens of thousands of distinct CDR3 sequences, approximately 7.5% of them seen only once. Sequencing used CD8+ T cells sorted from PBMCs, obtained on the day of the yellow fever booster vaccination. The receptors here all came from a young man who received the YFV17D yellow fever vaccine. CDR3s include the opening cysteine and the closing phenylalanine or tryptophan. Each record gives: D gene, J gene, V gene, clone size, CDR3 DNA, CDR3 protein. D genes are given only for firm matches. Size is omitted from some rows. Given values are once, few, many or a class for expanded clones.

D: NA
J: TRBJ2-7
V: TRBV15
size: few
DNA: TGTGCCACCAGCAATGGTTCTGGACGGGACCCCTACGAGCAGTACTTC
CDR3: CATSNGSGRDPYEQYF

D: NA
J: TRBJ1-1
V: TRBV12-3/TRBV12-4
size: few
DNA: TGTGCCAGCAGCGGGGGGGGTGGCACTGAAGCTTTCTTT
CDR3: CASSGGGGTEAFF

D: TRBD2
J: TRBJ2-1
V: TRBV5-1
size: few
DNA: TGCGCCAGCAGCTGGACTAGCGGGTTTAACAATGAGCAGTTCTTC
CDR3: CASSWTSGFNNEQFF

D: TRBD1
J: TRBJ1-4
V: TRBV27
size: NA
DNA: TGTGCCAGCAGTCTTACAGGGGGATTCGCTAAACTGTTTTTT
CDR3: CASSLTGGFAKLFF

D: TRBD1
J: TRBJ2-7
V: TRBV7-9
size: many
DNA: TGTGCCAGCAGCTTAAAGGCCCCGTGGACAGGCGACACCTACGAGCAGTACTTC
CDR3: CASSLKAPWTGDTYEQYF

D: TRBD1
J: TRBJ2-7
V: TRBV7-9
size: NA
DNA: TGTGCCAGCAGCGCCATTACAGGGGCCTACGAGCAGTACTTC
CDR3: CASSAITGAYEQYF

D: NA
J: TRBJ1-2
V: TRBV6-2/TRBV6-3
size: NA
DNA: TGTGCCAGCACCCCCGGGACGGCCCCACTCAACTATGGCTACACCTTC
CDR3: CASTPGTAPLNYGYTF

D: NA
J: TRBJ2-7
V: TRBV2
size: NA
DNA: TGTGCCAGCAGTGAGGGCGGTCGCTCCTACGAGCAGTACTTC
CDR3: CASSEGGRSYEQYF

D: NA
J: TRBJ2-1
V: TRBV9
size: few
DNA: TGTGCCAGCAGCGCCCCGGAAGCCTACAATGAGCAGTTCTTC
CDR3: CASSAPEAYNEQFF

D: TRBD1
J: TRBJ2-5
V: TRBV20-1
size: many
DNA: TGCAGTGCACCCTCAATGGGACAGATCGGAATGGAGACCCAGTACTTC
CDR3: CSAPSMGQIGMETQYF

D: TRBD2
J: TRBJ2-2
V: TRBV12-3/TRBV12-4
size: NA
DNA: TGTGCCCGCAGTTTTTCCCCCGGACTAGCGGAGAACACCGGGGAGCTGTTTTTT
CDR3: CARSFSPGLAENTGELFF

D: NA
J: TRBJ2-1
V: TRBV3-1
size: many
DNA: TGTGCCAGCAGCCGCTTCCAGGGCAATGAGCAGTTCTTC
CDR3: CASSRFQGNEQFF

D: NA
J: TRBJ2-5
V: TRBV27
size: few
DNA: TGTGCCAGCAGTTTAGGATCAGGGTCTGTGGGAGAGACCCAGTACTTC
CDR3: CASSLGSGSVGETQYF

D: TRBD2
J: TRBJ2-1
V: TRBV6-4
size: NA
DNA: TGTGCCAGCAGTGTCGGACTAGCCGGGGATGAGCAGTTCTTC
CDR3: CASSVGLAGDEQFF

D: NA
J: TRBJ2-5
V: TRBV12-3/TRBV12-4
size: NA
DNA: TGTGCCAGCAGTCCCATTGGGTTTTCGGAGACCCAGTACTTC
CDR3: CASSPIGFSETQYF

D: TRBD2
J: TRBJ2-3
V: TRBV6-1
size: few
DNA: TGTGCCAGCAGTCCAAGCGGGAGGGCCGGAGATACGCAGTATTTT
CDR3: CASSPSGRAGDTQYF

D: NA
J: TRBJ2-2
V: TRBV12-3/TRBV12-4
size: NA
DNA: TGTGCCAGCAGTTTAGAAGCGACGGGCCGGGAGCTGTTTTTT
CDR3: CASSLEATGRELFF

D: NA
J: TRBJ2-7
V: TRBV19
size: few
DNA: TGTGCCACAGCAGTTATGAACTCCTACGAGCAGTACTTC
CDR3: CATAVMNSYEQYF

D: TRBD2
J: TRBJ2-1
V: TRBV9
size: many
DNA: TGTGCCAGCAGCGCCGGGACTAGCGGTTACAATGAGCAGTTCTTC
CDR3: CASSAGTSGYNEQFF

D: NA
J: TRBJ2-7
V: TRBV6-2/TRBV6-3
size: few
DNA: TGTGCCAGCAGTCCCTGGATCTTCGAGCAGTACTTC
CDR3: CASSPWIFEQYF

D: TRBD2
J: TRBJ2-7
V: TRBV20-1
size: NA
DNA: TGCAGTGCTAGCTCTAGCGGGACCTACGAGCAGTACTTC
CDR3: CSASSSGTYEQYF

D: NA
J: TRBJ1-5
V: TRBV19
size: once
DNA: TGTGCCAGTACGCAGGGAATATATCAGCCCCAGCATTTT
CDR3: CASTQGIYQPQHF

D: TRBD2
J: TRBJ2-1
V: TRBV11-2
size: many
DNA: TGTGCCAGCAGCCCAGGACTAGCGGGAGATGATGAGCAGTTCTTC
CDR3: CASSPGLAGDDEQFF

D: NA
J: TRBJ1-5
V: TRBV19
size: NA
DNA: TGTGCCAGTAGTTCGACAGGCGGCGCGCCCCAGCATTTT
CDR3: CASSSTGGAPQHF

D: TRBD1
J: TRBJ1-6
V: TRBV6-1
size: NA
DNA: TGTGCCAGCAGTGGACAGGGGGCGCACAGCTCACCCCTCCACTTT
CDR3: CASSGQGAHSSPLHF

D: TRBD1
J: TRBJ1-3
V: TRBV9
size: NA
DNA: TGTGCCAGCAGCTACGGACAGGTCTCTGGAAACACCATATATTTT
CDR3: CASSYGQVSGNTIYF

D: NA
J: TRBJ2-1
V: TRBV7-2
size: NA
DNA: TGTGCCAGCAGCTTCCACGCCAATGAGCAGTTCTTC
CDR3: CASSFHANEQFF

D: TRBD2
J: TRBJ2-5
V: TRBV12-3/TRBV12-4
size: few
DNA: TGTGCCAGCAGTTTAGCGCGGGGACTAGTGGCCAGGGAGACCCAGTACTTC
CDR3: CASSLARGLVARETQYF

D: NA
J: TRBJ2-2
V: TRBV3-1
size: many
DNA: TGTGCCAGCAGCCCTCTTATCGGGGGGCTAGGCGGGGAGCTGTTTTTT
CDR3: CASSPLIGGLGGELFF

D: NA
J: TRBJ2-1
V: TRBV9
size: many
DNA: TGTGCCAGCAGCGTAGTAGCGGAGAACAATGAGCAGTTCTTC
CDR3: CASSVVAENNEQFF

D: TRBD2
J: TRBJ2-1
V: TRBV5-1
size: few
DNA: TGCGCCAGCAGCTTGGAGCTAGCGGGAGGGCACAATGAGCAGTTCTTC
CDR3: CASSLELAGGHNEQFF

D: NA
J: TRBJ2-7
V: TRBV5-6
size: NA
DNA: TGTGCCAGCAGCTTGGGGACAGTGGGCGAGCAGTACTTC
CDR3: CASSLGTVGEQYF

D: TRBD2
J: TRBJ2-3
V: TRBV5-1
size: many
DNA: TGCGCCAGCAGCCCTGGACTAGCGGGAGTGGAAACAGATACGCAGTATTTT
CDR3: CASSPGLAGVETDTQYF

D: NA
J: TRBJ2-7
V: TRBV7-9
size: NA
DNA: TGTGCCAGCAGTCCTCGCGACTACCATTCTGACGAGCAGTACTTC
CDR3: CASSPRDYHSDEQYF

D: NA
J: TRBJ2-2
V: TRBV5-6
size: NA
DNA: TGTGCCAGCAGCTCCCCGCCCATTACGTACACCGGGGAGCTGTTTTTT
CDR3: CASSSPPITYTGELFF

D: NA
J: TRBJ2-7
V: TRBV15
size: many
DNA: TGTGCCACCAGCAGGCCCAGGGAATCCTACGAGCAGTACTTC
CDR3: CATSRPRESYEQYF

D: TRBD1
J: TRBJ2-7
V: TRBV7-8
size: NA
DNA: TGTGCCAGCAGCTTTGGGGACAGTACCTACGAGCAGTACTTC
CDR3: CASSFGDSTYEQYF

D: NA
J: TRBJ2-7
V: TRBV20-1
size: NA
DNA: TGCAGTGCTAGAGATGTAGTGAACAGCGGCTACGAGCAGTACTTC
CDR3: CSARDVVNSGYEQYF

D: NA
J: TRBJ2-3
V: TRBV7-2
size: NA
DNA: TGTGCCAGCAGCCGTATGGGGGGCACAGATACGCAGTATTTT
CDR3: CASSRMGGTDTQYF

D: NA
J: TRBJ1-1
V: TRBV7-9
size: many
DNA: TGTGCCAGCAGCTTACGGGGGCAGGACACTGAAGCTTTCTTT
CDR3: CASSLRGQDTEAFF

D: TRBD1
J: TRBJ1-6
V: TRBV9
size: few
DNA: TGTGCCAGCAGCGTAGGGGGACAGGGTGTATCACCCCTCCACTTT
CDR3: CASSVGGQGVSPLHF

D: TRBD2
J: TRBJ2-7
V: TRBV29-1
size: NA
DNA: TGCAGCGTTGGTGGGCGGGAGATTTACGAGCAGTACTTC
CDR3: CSVGGREIYEQYF

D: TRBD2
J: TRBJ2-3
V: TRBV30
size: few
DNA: TGTGCCTGTGTCAATCCTAGCGGGGGTGTTACAGATACGCAGTATTTT
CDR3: CACVNPSGGVTDTQYF

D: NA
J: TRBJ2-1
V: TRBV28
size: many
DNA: TGTGCCAGCAGTCCGCAGATCAATGAGCAGTTCTTC
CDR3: CASSPQINEQFF

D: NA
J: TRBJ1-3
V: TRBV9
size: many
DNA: TGTGCCAGCAGCCCCGTCGGAAACACCATATATTTT
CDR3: CASSPVGNTIYF

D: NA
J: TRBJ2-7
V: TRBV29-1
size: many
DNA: TGCAGCGTTGAGAACAGGGAAGTCCACGAGCAGTACTTC
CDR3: CSVENREVHEQYF

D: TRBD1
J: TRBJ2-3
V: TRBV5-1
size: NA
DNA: TGCGCCAGCAGCTTTTTCGGGACAGGGTCCACAGATACGCAGTATTTT
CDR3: CASSFFGTGSTDTQYF

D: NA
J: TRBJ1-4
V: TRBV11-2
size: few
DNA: TGTGCCAGCAGCTCGGTGGTGGGAAGCGCAACTAATGAAAAACTGTTTTTT
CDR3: CASSSVVGSATNEKLFF

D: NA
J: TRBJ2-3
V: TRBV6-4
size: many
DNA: TGTGCCAGCAGTGACTCGAGAGATACGCAGTATTTT
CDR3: CASSDSRDTQYF